The present entry profiles one T cell receptor beta chain with its context. Antigen specificity is unknown. The data were taken from a study of early T cells in non-severe SARS-CoV-2 infection. Whole-study context: Unsorted whole blood bulk RNA was sequenced, with unpaired chains.

Germline lookup yields CDR1 DFQATT and CDR2 SNEGSKA (reference sequence). J gave up 8 bases and V 0 bases, and 16 bases lay outside the gene matches. The CDR3 loop spans 18 amino acids. Study-wide findings and caveats: VDJdb matching favored anti-spike CD8 responses, missing private and CD4 specificities.

Separate cDNA molecules each had unique molecular identifiers attached to them. TCRdb processed the 5' RACE reads anew with MiXCR; each CDR3 protein has one entry. The sample contains approximately 37,000 distinct CDR3 sequences, about 7.4% of which appear only once. This material consisted of whole blood, taken at baseline. The chain couples TRBV20-1 to TRBJ1-2; the match to TRBD1 covers 12 bases. The sequence was collected from an adult who was a healthcare worker with PCR-confirmed SARS-CoV-2 infection or an uninfected control (not recorded which). The CDR3 spells CSARDPPGRDRGRKGYTF. The CDR3 nucleotides are TGCAGTGCTAGAGATCCACCCGGGCGGGACAGGGGGCGAAAGGGCTACACCTTC.